This entry features one T cell receptor (beta chain) sequence. V gave up 2 bases and J gave up 8 bases, with 16 bases separating them. Germline V lookup: CDR1 MNHEY, CDR2 SVGAGI. The CDR3 extends over 16 amino acids. The sample originates from a study of blood T cell repertoires in COVID-19. About the research overall: Samples representing acute and convalescent COVID-19 were sourced from the United States, Italy and Spain. Nucleic acid was either cDNA or gDNA, and it came from T cells, B-cell-depleted T cells, or PBMCs.

The protocol was immunoSEQ multiplex PCR, while the TCRdb copy is restricted to in-frame clones and leaves out a portion. Of about 120,000 clones in the sample, 85% were seen once. V and J are TRBV6-5 and TRBJ1-6; D perhaps matches TRBD1 (5 bases). The sample was peripheral blood. The TCR originated in a man aged 80 or over with acute or convalescent COVID-19. CDR3 in amino acids: CASSYAGFGGYSPLHF. For the CDR3, the DNA is TGTGCCAGCAGTTACGCCGGTTTCGGGGGGTATTCACCCCTCCACTTT.